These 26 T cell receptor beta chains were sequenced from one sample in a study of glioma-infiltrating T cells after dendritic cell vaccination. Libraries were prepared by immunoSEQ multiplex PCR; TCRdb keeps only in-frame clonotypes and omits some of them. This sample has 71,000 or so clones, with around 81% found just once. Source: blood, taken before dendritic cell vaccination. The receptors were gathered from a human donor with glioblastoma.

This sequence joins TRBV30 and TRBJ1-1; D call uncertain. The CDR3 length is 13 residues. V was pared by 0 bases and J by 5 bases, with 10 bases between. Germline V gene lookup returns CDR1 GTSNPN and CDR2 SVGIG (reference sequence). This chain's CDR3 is CAWSVTIGTEAFF. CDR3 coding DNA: TGTGCCTGGAGTGTAACCATCGGGACTGAAGCTTTCTTT.

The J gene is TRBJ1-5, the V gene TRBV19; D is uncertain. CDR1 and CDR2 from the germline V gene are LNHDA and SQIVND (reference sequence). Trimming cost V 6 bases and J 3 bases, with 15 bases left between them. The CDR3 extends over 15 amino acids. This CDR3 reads CASSASGNFNQPQHF. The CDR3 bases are TGTGCCAGTAGCGCTTCGGGGAATTTCAATCAGCCCCAGCATTTT. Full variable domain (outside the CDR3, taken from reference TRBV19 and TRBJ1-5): DGGITQSPKYLFRKEGQNVTLSCEQNLNHDAMYWYRQDPGQGLRLIYYSQIVNDFQKGDIAEGYSVSREKKESFPLTVTSAQKNPTAFYLCASSASGNFNQPQHFGDGTRLSIL.

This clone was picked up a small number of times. This CDR3 reads CASSAAPGSTDTQYF. The CDR3 DNA sequence: TGTGCCAGCAGTGCCGCCCCGGGGAGCACAGATACGCAGTATTTT. The V and J genes are TRBV6-4 and TRBJ2-3; perhaps TRBD2 as D (5 bases). The V end lost 4 bases, the J end lost 0 bases, and 11 bases lay between the germline ends. The CDR3 has 15 residues. CDR1 and CDR2 from the germline V gene are MRHNA and SNTAGT.

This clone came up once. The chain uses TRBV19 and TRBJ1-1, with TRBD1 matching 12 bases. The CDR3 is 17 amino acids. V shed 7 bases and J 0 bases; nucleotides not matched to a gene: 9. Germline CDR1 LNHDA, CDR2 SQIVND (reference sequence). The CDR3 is CASTDPGQGAMNTEAFF. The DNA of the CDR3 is TGTGCCAGTACCGACCCGGGACAGGGGGCAATGAACACTGAAGCTTTCTTT.

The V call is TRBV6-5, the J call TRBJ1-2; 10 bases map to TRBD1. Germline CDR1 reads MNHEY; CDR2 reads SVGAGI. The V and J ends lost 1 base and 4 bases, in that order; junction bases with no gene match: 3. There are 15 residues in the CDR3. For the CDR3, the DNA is TGTGCCAGCAGTTACTTGACAGGGGGCGGCTATGGCTACACCTTC. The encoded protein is CASSYLTGGGYGYTF.

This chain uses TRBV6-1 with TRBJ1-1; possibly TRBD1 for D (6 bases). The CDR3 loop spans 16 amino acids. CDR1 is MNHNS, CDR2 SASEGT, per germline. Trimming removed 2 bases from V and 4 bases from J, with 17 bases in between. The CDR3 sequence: CASSERPTGGLTEAFF. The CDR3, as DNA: TGTGCCAGCAGTGAAAGACCGACGGGGGGCCTCACTGAAGCTTTCTTT.

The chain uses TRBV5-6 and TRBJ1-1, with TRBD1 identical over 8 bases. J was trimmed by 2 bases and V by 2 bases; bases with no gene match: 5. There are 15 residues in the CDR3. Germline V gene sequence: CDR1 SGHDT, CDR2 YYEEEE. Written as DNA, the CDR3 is TGTGCCAGCAGCTTCCCGGACAGGGCCAACACTGAAGCTTTCTTT. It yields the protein CASSFPDRANTEAFF.

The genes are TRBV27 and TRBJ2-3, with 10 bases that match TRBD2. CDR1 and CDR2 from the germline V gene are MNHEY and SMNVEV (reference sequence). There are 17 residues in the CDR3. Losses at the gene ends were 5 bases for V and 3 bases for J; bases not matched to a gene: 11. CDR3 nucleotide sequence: TGTGCCAGCAGTCCTGGAGCGGGGGGGCGGGATACAGATACGCAGTATTTT. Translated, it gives CASSPGAGGRDTDTQYF.

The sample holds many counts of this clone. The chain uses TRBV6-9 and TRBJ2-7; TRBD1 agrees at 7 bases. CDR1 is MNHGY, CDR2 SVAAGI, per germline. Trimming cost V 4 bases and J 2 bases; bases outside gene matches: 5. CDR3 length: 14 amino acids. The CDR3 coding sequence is TGTGCCAGCAGTTCCCTGACAGGGACCTACGAGCAGTACTTC. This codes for CASSSLTGTYEQYF.

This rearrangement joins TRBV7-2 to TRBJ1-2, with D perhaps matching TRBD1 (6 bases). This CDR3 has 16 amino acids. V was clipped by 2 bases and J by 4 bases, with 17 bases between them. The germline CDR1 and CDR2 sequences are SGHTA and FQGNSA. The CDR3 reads CASSLFYRDVGYGYTF. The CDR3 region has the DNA TGTGCCAGCAGCTTATTTTACAGGGACGTAGGCTATGGCTACACCTTC.

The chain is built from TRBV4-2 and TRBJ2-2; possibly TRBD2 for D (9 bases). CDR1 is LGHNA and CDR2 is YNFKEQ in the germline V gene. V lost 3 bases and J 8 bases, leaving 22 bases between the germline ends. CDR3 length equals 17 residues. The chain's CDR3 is CASSQGSSGDRKGELFF. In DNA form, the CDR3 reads TGTGCCAGCAGCCAGGGGTCTAGCGGGGACAGGAAGGGGGAGCTGTTTTTT.

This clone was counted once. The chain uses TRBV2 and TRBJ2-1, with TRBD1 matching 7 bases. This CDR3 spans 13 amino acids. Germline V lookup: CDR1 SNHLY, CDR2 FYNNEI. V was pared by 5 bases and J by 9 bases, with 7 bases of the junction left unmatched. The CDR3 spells CASSTDRVIEQFF. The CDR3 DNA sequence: TGTGCCAGCAGTACTGACAGGGTCATTGAGCAGTTCTTC.

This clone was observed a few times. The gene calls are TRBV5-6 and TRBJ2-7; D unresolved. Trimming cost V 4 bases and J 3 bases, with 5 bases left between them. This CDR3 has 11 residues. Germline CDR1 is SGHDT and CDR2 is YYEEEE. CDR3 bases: TGTGCCAGCAGCGGCAGCTACGAGCAGTACTTC. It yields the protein CASSGSYEQYF. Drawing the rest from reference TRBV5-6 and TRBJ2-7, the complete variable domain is DAGVTQSPTHLIKTRGQQVTLRCSPKSGHDTVSWYQQALGQGPQFIFQYYEEEERQRGNFPDRFSGHQFPNYSSELNVNALLLGDSALYLCASSGSYEQYFGPGTRLTVT.

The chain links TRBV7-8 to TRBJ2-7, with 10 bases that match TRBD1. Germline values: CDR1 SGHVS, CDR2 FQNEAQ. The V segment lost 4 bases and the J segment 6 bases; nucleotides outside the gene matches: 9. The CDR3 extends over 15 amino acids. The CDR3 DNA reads TGTGCCAGCAGCTCGACCGGGACAGGGGATTCCGAGCAGTACTTC. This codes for CASSSTGTGDSEQYF.

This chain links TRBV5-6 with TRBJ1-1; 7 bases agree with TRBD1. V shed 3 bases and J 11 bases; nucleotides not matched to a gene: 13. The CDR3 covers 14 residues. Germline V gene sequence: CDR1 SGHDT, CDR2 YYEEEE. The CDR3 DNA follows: TGTGCCAGCAGCTCGACCGGGACAGCCAAAGAGGCTTTCTTT. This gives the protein CASSSTGTAKEAFF.

The CDR3 loop reads CASSTPAGSPLHF. The CDR3 coding sequence is TGTGCCAGTAGTACTCCGGCGGGCTCACCCCTCCACTTT. V gene TRBV19 combines with J gene TRBJ1-6; D remains unclear. This CDR3 region has 13 residues. Deletions cut 4 bases from V and 10 bases from J, with 11 bases between. The germline gives CDR1 LNHDA, CDR2 SQIVND (reference sequence). Full variable domain (outside the CDR3, taken from reference TRBV19 and TRBJ1-6): DGGITQSPKYLFRKEGQNVTLSCEQNLNHDAMYWYRQDPGQGLRLIYYSQIVNDFQKGDIAEGYSVSREKKESFPLTVTSAQKNPTAFYLCASSTPAGSPLHFGNGTRLTVT.

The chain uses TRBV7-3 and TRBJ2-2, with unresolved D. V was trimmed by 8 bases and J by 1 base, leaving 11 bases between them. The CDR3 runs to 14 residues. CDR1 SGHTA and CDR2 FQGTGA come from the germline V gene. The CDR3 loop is CASAVYGNTGELFF. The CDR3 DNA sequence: TGTGCCAGCGCGGTCTACGGGAACACCGGGGAGCTGTTTTTT.

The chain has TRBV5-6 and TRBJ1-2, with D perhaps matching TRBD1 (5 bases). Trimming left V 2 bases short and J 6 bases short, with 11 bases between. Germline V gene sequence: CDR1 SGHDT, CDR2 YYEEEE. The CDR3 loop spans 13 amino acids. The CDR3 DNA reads TGTGCCAGCAGCTTTGGCAGGGCCCATGGCTACACCTTC. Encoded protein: CASSFGRAHGYTF.

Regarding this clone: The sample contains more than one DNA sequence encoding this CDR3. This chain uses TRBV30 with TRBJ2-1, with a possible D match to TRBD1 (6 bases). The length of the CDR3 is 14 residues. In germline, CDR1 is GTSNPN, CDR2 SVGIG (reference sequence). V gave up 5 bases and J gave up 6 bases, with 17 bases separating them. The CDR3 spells CAWGRGQVRNEQFF. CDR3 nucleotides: TGTGCCTGGGGCCGGGGACAAGTACGCAATGAGCAGTTCTTC.

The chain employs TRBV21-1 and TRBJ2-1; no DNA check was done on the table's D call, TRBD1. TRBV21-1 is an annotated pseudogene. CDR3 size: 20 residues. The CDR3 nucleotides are TGTGCCAGCAGCAAAGTTACCTACGGGACAGGGGATAGCTCCTACAATGAGCAGTTCTTC. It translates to CASSKVTYGTGDSSYNEQFF.

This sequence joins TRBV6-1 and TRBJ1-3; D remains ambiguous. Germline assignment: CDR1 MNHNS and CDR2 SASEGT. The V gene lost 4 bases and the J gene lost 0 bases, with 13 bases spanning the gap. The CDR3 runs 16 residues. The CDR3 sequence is CASSVSPSSSGNTIYF. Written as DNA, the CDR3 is TGTGCCAGCAGTGTATCCCCTTCGAGCTCTGGAAACACCATATATTTT.

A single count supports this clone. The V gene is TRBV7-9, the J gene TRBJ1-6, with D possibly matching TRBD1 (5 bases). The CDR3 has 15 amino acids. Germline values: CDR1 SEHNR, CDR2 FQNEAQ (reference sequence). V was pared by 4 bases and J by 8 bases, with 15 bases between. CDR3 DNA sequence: TGTGCCAGCAGCTACACCCAGGGCGGGGATTCACCCCTCCACTTT. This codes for CASSYTQGGDSPLHF.

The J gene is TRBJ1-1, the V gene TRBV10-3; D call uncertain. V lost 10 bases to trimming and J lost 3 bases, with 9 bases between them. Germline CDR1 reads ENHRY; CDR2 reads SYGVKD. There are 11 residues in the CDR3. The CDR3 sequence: CASQHDTEAFF. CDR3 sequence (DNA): TGTGCCAGCCAACATGACACTGAAGCTTTCTTT.

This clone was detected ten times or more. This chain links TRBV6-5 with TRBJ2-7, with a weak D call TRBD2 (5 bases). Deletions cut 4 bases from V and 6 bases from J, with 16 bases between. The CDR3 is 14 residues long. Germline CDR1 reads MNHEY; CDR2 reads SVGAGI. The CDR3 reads CASSLAGSAAEQYF. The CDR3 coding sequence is TGTGCCAGCAGTTTGGCGGGCTCCGCTGCCGAGCAGTACTTC.

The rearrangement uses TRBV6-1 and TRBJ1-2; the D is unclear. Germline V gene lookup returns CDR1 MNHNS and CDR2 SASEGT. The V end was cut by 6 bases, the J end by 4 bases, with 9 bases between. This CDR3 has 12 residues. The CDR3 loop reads CASSESGYGYTF. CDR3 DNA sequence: TGTGCCAGCAGCGAAAGCGGCTATGGCTACACCTTC.

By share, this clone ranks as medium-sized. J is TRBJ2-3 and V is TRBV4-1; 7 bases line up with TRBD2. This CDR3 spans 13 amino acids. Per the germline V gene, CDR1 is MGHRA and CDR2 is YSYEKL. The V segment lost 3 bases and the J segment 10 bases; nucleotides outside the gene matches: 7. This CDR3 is CASSQLRGVAQYF. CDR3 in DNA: TGCGCCAGCAGCCAGCTACGGGGGGTAGCGCAGTATTTT.